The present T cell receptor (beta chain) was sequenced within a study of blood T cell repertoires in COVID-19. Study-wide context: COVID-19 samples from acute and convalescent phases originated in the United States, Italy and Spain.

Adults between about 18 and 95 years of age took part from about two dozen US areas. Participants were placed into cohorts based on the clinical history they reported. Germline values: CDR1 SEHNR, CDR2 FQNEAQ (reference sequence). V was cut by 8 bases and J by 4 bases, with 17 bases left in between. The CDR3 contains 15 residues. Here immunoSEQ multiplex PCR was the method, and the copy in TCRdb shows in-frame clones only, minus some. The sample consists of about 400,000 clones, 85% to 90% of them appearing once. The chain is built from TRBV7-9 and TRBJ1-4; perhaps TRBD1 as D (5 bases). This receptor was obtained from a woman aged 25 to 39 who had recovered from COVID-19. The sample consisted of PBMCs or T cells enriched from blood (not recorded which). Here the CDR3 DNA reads TGTGCCAGCGTCGGGTTATGGAGGGGTAATGAAAAACTGTTTTTT. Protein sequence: CASVGLWRGNEKLFF.